The subject of this entry is one T cell receptor beta chain. What it recognizes is unknown. Measured with immunoSEQ multiplex PCR; TCRdb has only the in-frame clones, and not every one. The table has hundreds of thousands of clones, about 89% seen once. The treatment denotes: about 20 received Ad26.COV2.S at low or high dose, single or two shots; several received placebo; per-sample allocation not given. The samples were gathered on day 63 after the first injection of vaccine or placebo. CDR3 length: 11 amino acids. Trimming shortened V by 2 bases and J by 5 bases, and 4 bases separated the two germline ends. The germline V gene encodes CDR1 ENHRY and CDR2 SYGVKD. The data were obtained in a study of Ad26.COV2.S vaccination and SARS-CoV-2 variants. As for the study in general: As a participant in COV1001, the donor was in the Ad26.COV2.S trial arm.

General study findings and limits: Substantial breadth was reported for post-vaccination spike-specific CD8+ and CD4+ T cells. Similar non-spike TCR breadth was seen in vaccine and placebo recipients. Vaccine recipients posted higher spike-specific TCR breadth than their placebo counterparts.

The chain carries TRBV10-3 and TRBJ2-7; D unresolved. Sequenced here: peripheral blood, sampled in a trial of Ad26.COV2.S vaccine versus placebo. This clonotype was obtained from a person between 18 and 65 years old who received the Ad26.COV2.S COVID-19 vaccine or a placebo. The DNA of the CDR3 is TGTGCCATCAGTGAGAGACACGAGCAGTACTTC. Translation gives CAISERHEQYF.